This T cell receptor beta chain is drawn from a study of beta chain features in type 1 diabetes. Of note for this clone: No antigen is known for it.

CDR3 size: 11 residues. The germline V gene has CDR1 SGHDN and CDR2 FVKESK. The V and J ends lost 1 base and 12 bases respectively, with 10 bases between them. Sequenced material consisted of expressed TCRB transcripts (all of the isolated RNA was reverse transcribed). The average output of naive, central memory and regulatory T cell samples was approximately 3.6 million reads. Sequencing used immunoSEQ multiplex PCR; TCRdb keeps in-frame clones, though not all of them. The table records 150,000 or so clones, 63% of them present only once. Notes on the study in general: Insertion counts at VDJ junctions were lower in type 1 diabetes patients, who also showed more deletions there. In all four CD4+ subsets, TCRB CDR3 length was significantly, moderately reduced in type 1 diabetes. The naive, central memory and Treg TCRB repertoires showed an apparent similarity that was greater among patients than among healthy donors.

Material for sequencing was naive CD4+ T cells from blood. This receptor was obtained from a man aged 25 to 40 with type 1 diabetes. The rearrangement links TRBV14 to TRBJ2-7; D is uncertain. The CDR3 coding sequence is TGTGCCAGCAGCCAAGCCCCCCGGCCGTACTTC. Translated, it gives CASSQAPRPYF.